This T cell receptor (beta chain) was retrieved from a study of blood T cell repertoires in COVID-19. Study information: Samples came from the United States, Italy and Spain, spanning acute and convalescent COVID-19.

Original data processing: For nucleated cells, counts were estimated from reference gene primer amplification. The data were produced by immunoSEQ multiplex PCR, yet TCRdb's version contains in-frame clones alone and is incomplete. For V, J and clone size, that table is used; D and trimming come from the DNA. The sample has around 100,000 clones; roughly 81% are singletons. CDR3 size: 15 residues. CDR1 and CDR2 from the germline V gene are DFQATT and SNEGSKA (reference sequence). After removal of 3 bases from V and 3 bases from J, the junction contained 10 bases not matched to a gene. Sequenced: peripheral blood. This TCR derives from a man aged 40-55 years with acute or convalescent COVID-19. The chain joins TRBV20-1 to TRBJ2-7; the match to TRBD1 covers 8 bases. This CDR3 reads CSASESRTGGYEQYF. The CDR3, as DNA: TGCAGTGCTAGTGAGTCTAGAACAGGGGGCTACGAGCAGTACTTC.